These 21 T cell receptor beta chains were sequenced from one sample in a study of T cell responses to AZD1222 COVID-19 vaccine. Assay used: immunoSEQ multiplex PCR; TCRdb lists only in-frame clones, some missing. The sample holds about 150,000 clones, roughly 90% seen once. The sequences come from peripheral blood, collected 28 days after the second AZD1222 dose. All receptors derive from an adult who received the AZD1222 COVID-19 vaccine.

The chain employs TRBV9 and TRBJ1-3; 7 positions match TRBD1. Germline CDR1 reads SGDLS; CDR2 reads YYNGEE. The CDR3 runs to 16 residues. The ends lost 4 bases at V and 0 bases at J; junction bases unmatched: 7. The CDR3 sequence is CASSPTGQFSGNTIYF. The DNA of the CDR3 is TGTGCCAGCAGCCCCACGGGACAGTTCTCTGGAAACACCATATATTTT.

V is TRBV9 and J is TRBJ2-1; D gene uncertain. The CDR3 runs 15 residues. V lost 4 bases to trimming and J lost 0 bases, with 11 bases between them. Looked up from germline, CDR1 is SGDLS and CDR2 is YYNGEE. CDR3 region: CASSPIADSYNEQFF. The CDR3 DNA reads TGTGCCAGCAGCCCGATTGCGGACTCCTACAATGAGCAGTTCTTC. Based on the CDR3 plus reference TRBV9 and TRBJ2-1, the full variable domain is DSGVTQTPKHLITATGQRVTLRCSPRSGDLSVYWYQQSLDQGLQFLIQYYNGEERAKGNILERFSAQQFPDLHSELNLSSLELGDSALYFCASSPIADSYNEQFFGPGTRLTVL.

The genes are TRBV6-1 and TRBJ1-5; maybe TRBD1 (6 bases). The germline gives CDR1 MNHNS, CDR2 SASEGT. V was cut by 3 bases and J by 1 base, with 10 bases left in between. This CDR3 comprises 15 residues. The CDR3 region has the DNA TGTGCCAGCAGTGATCGGACAGAGAGCAATCAGCCCCAGCATTTT. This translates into CASSDRTESNQPQHF.

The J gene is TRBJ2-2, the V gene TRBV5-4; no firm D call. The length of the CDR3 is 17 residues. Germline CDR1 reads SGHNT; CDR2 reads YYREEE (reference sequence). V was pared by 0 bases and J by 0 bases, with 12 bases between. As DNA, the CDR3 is TGTGCCAGCAGCTTGGCGGGTTCAGGCGCGAACACCGGGGAGCTGTTTTTT. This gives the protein CASSLAGSGANTGELFF. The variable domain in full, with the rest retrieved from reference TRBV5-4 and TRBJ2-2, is ETGVTQSPTHLIKTRGQQVTLRCSSQSGHNTVSWYQQALGQGPQFIFQYYREEENGRGNFPPRFSGLQFPNYSSELNVNALELDDSALYLCASSLAGSGANTGELFFGEGSRLTVL.

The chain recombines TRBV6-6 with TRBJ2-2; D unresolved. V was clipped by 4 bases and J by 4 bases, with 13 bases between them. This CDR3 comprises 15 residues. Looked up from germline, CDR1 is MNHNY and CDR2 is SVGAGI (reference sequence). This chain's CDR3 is CASSLAQYSTGELFF. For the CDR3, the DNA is TGTGCCAGCAGTTTAGCCCAGTACAGCACCGGGGAGCTGTTTTTT.

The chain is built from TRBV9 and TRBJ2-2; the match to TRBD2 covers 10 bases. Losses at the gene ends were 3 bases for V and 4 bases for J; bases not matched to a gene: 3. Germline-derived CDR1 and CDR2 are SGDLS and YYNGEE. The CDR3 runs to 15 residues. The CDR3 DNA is TGTGCCAGCAGCGGGACTAGCGGACTCACCGGGGAGCTGTTTTTT. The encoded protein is CASSGTSGLTGELFF.

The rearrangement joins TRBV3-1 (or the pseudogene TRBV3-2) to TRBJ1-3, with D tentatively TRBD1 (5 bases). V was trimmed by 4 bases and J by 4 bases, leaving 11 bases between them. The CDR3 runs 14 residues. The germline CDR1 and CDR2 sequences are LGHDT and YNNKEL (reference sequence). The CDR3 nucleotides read TGTGCCAGCAGCCCCCGGGACGGAGGAAACACCATATATTTT. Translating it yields CASSPRDGGNTIYF.

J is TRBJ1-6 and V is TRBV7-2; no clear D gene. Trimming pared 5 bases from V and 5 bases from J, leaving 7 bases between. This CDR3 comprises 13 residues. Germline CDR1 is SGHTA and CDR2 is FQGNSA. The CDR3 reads CASSTANNSPLHF. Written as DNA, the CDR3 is TGTGCCAGCAGCACGGCAAATAATTCACCCCTCCACTTT.

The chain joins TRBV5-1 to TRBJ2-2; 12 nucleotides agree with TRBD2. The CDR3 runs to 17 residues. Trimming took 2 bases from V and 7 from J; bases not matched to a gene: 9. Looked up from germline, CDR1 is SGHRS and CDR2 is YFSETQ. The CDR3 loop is CASSLLGLAGRDGELFF. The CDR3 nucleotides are TGCGCCAGCAGCTTACTCGGACTAGCGGGAAGGGACGGGGAGCTGTTTTTT.

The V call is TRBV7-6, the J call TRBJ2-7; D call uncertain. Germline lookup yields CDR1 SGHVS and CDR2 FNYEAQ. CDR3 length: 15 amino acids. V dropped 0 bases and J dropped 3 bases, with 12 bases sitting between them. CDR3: CASSLAGRWDYEQYF. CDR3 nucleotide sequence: TGTGCCAGCAGCTTAGCTGGGCGCTGGGACTACGAGCAGTACTTC.

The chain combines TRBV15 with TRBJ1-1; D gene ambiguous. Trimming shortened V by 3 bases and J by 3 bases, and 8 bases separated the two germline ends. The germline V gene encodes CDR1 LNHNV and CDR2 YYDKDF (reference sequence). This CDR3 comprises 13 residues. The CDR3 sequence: CATSREQYTEAFF. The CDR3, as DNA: TGTGCCACCAGCAGGGAACAATACACTGAAGCTTTCTTT.

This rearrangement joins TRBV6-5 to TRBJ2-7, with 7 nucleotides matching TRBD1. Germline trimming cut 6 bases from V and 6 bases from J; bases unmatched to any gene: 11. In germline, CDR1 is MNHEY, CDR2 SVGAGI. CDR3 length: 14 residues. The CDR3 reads CASSLDRVRSEQYF. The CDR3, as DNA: TGTGCCAGCAGCCTTGACAGGGTAAGGAGCGAGCAGTACTTC.

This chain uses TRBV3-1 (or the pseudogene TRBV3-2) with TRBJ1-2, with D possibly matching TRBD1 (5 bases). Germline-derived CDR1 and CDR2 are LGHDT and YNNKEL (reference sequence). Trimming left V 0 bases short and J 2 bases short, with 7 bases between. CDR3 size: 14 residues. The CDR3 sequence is CASSQERGNYGYTF. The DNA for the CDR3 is TGTGCCAGCAGCCAAGAAAGGGGAAACTATGGCTACACCTTC.

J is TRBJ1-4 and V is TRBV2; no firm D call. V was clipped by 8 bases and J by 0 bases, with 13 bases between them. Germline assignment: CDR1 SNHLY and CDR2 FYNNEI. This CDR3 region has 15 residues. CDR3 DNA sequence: TGTGCCAGCTCAGTAGGGAGTTCAACTAATGAAAAACTGTTTTTT. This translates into CASSVGSSTNEKLFF.

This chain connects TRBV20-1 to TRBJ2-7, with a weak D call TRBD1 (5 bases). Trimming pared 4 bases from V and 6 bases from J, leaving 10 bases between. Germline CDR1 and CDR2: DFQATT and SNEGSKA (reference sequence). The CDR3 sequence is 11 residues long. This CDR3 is CSATAGFEQYF. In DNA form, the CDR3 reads TGCAGTGCTACGGCAGGGTTCGAGCAGTACTTC.

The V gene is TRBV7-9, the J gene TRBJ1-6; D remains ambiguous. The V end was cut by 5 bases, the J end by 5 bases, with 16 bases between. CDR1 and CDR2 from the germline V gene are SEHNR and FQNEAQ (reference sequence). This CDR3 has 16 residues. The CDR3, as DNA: TGTGCCAGCAGCGACTCCCAGCACAGAAATAATTCACCCCTCCACTTT. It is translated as CASSDSQHRNNSPLHF.

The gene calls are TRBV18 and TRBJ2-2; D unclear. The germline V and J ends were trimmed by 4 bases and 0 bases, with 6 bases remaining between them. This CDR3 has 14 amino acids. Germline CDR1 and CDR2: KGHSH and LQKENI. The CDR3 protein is CASSRGTNTGELFF. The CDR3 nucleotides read TGTGCCAGCTCACGTGGGACGAACACCGGGGAGCTGTTTTTT.

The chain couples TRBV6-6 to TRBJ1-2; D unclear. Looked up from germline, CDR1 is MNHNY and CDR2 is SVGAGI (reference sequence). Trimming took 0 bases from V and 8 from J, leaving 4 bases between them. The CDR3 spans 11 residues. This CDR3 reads CASSYSRGYTF. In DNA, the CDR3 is TGTGCCAGCAGTTACTCGCGCGGCTACACCTTC.

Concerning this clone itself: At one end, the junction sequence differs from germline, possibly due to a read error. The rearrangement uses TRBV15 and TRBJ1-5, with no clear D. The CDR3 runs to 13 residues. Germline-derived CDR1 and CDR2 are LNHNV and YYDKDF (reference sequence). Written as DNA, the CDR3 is TGTGCCACCAGCAGAGATCTCGAGAAGCCCCAACATTTT. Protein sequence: CATSRDLEKPQHF.

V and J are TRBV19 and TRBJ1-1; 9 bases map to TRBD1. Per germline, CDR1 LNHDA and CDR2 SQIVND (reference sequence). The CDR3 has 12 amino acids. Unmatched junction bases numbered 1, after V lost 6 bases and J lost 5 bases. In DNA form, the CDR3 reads TGTGCCAGTAGGGGACAGGGAACTGAAGCTTTCTTT. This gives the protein CASRGQGTEAFF.

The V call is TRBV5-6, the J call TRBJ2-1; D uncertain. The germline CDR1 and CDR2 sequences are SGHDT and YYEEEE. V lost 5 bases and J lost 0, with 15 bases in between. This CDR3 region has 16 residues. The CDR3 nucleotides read TGTGCCAGCAGGTTGAGTAGCCCTAGCTCCTACAATGAGCAGTTCTTC. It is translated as CASRLSSPSSYNEQFF.